This passage covers 6 T cell receptor beta chains from one sample sequenced in a study of T cells after somatic rescue of genetic block. Only in-frame clones appear in the TCRdb table, and some are missing; sequencing was by immunoSEQ multiplex PCR. The data contain 110,000 or so clones, around 90% of them singletons. The source material was peripheral blood mononuclear cells (PBMCs). The receptor set was obtained from a woman under 30.

In DNA, the CDR3 is TGTGCCTGGAGTCCCTTCGGGGACGGCTACACCTTC. Encoded protein: CAWSPFGDGYTF. The genes are TRBV30 and TRBJ1-2, with D possibly being TRBD1 (5 bases). The CDR3 spans 12 residues. Germline CDR1 reads GTSNPN; CDR2 reads SVGIG (reference sequence). With 2 bases removed from V and 8 bases from J, the gap between germline ends came to 12 bases.

The chain carries TRBV27 and TRBJ2-7; the D gene is possibly TRBD2 (6 bases). This CDR3 spans 15 amino acids. Per germline, CDR1 MNHEY and CDR2 SMNVEV (reference sequence). With 10 bases removed from V and 0 bases from J, the gap between germline ends came to 19 bases. The CDR3 reads CAIRRGGDRSYEQYF. CDR3 coding DNA: TGTGCCATCCGGAGAGGCGGGGACCGCTCCTACGAGCAGTACTTC.

This chain links TRBV2 with TRBJ2-1, with D perhaps TRBD2 (6 bases). This CDR3 comprises 14 residues. Germline V gives CDR1 SNHLY, CDR2 FYNNEI. Trimming left V 0 bases short and J 7 bases short, with 10 bases between. CDR3 nucleotide sequence: TGTGCCAGCAGTGAAGCGGGAGGAGGGAATGAGCAGTTCTTC. Translating it yields CASSEAGGGNEQFF.

This rearrangement joins TRBV9 to TRBJ2-3; 12 nucleotides align to TRBD2. V gave up 4 bases and J gave up 5 bases; unmatched junction bases: 8. From germline, CDR1 is SGDLS and CDR2 YYNGEE. CDR3 length equals 16 residues. The CDR3 spells CASSLRLAGALDTQYF. DNA for the CDR3: TGTGCCAGCAGCCTCCGACTAGCGGGGGCGTTAGATACGCAGTATTTT.

The V gene is TRBV4-2, the J gene TRBJ1-4; D uncertain. V dropped 1 base and J dropped 7 bases, with 10 bases sitting between them. The germline CDR1 and CDR2 sequences are LGHNA and YNFKEQ. The CDR3 extends over 14 amino acids. CDR3 in DNA: TGTGCCAGCAGCCAAGCCCACGTTCGTGAAAAACTGTTTTTT. It encodes CASSQAHVREKLFF.

The chain recombines TRBV5-1 with TRBJ2-7; TRBD2 aligns across 8 bases. The CDR3 consists of 16 residues. The V and J ends lost 2 bases and 0 bases, in that order; junction bases with no gene match: 7. In germline, CDR1 is SGHRS, CDR2 YFSETQ. The CDR3 loop is CASSFTQLAASYEQYF. CDR3 coding DNA: TGCGCCAGCAGCTTCACGCAACTAGCGGCCTCCTACGAGCAGTACTTC.